The TCR beta chain under discussion was sequenced for a study of blood T cells in healthy people across ages. General observations from the study: Roughly linearly, TCR beta diversity per million T cells fell as age increased. Donors of long life had a larger count of naive CD4+ cells and greater diversity than aged donors.

A second PCR of roughly 7 to 11 cycles used a sample-barcoded 5' primer and a J-beta primer mix. TCRdb independently ran MiXCR on the 5' RACE reads; one entry per CDR3 protein. The sample has some 800,000 distinct CDR3 sequences, more than 40% seen once; the top ten hold about 19%. Trimming shortened V by 8 bases and J by 0 bases, and 12 bases separated the two germline ends. The CDR3 loop spans 14 amino acids. The V gene's germline CDR1 is SGHTA and CDR2 FQGNSA. At least ten counts were recorded for this clonotype. Its antigen is still unknown. The sample consisted of blood. The TCR comes from a man between 60 and 75 years old in good health. The chain combines TRBV7-2 with TRBJ2-3, with TRBD2 as a possible D gene (5 bases). CDR3 bases: TGTGCCAGCTTTAGGACGGGGAGCACAGATACGCAGTATTTT. It yields the protein CASFRTGSTDTQYF. Full variable domain (rest looked up from reference TRBV7-2 and TRBJ2-3): GAGVSQSPSNKVTEKGKDVELRCDPISGHTALYWYRQSLGQGLEFLIYFQGNSAPDKSGLPSDRFSAERTGGSVSTLTIQRTQQEDSAVYLCASFRTGSTDTQYFGPGTRLTVL.